A single sample is the source of the 17 T cell receptor beta chains below, sequenced in a study of OX40 agonist ivuxolimab in advanced cancers. Method: immunoSEQ multiplex PCR; TCRdb's copy keeps in-frame clones and lacks some. This table has roughly 80,000 clones, 90% to 95% appearing once. This sample comprised CD4+ or CD8+ T cells sorted from blood, obtained in a trial of the OX40 agonist ivuxolimab. Every receptor here comes from an adult with an advanced solid tumor such as melanoma, head and neck, liver or kidney cancer.

This chain connects TRBV5-1 to TRBJ2-7, with TRBD2 identical over 8 bases. V trimming: 4 bases; J trimming: 6 bases; junction bases outside the gene matches: 9. Germline loops: CDR1 SGHRS, CDR2 YFSETQ. CDR3 size: 14 residues. CDR3 loop: CASSEQGLDSEQYF. The CDR3 bases are TGCGCCAGCAGCGAGCAGGGACTAGACTCCGAGCAGTACTTC.

The rearrangement links TRBV7-3 to TRBJ2-2; D is ambiguous. V was clipped by 4 bases and J by 0 bases, with 18 bases between them. This CDR3 is 18 amino acids long. The V gene's germline CDR1 is SGHTA and CDR2 FQGTGA. The CDR3 protein is CASSSPVRQPSNTGELFF. The CDR3 DNA reads TGTGCCAGCAGCTCCCCGGTGAGGCAGCCTTCGAACACCGGGGAGCTGTTTTTT. The full variable domain, rest sourced from reference TRBV7-3 and TRBJ2-2, is GAGVSQTPSNKVTEKGKYVELRCDPISGHTALYWYRQSLGQGPEFLIYFQGTGAADDSGLPNDRFFAVRPEGSVSTLKIQRTERGDSAVYLCASSSPVRQPSNTGELFFGEGSRLTVL.

CDR3: CASSLDQLPVNEQFF. The CDR3 bases are TGTGCCAGCAGCTTAGACCAACTCCCGGTCAATGAGCAGTTCTTC. The chain combines TRBV11-3 with TRBJ2-1, with D unclear. Trimming cost V 0 bases and J 6 bases, with 12 bases left between them. Looked up from germline, CDR1 is SGHNT and CDR2 is YENEEA. The CDR3 length is 15 residues.

This chain joins TRBV4-3 and TRBJ1-1, with D possibly TRBD1 on 5 matching bases. CDR1 is LGHNA and CDR2 is YSLEER in the germline V gene. The CDR3 runs 15 residues. V was pared by 4 bases and J by 6 bases, with 18 bases between. Here the CDR3 reads CASSLGVGFRAEAFF. The CDR3, as DNA: TGCGCCAGCAGCCTAGGGGTGGGGTTTAGGGCTGAAGCTTTCTTT.

This chain uses TRBV5-1 with TRBJ2-2; possibly TRBD2 for D (6 bases). The CDR3 has 16 amino acids. Germline values: CDR1 SGHRS, CDR2 YFSETQ. Trimming left V 5 bases short and J 8 bases short, with 22 bases between. The CDR3 region is CASSLAGGTGPGELFF. CDR3 DNA sequence: TGCGCCAGCAGTCTGGCTGGCGGGACTGGCCCAGGGGAGCTGTTTTTT.

This clone was seen a handful of times. The rearrangement uses TRBV15 and TRBJ2-2, with 8 bases matching TRBD2. Per germline, CDR1 LNHNV and CDR2 YYDKDF (reference sequence). Trimming removed 4 bases from V and 2 bases from J; junction bases left unmatched: 6. The CDR3 spans 16 residues. This CDR3 reads CATSTSGGENTGELFF. The CDR3 DNA is TGTGCCACCAGCACATCGGGAGGGGAAAACACCGGGGAGCTGTTTTTT.

V is TRBV15 and J is TRBJ1-1; D unresolved. Germline V gene data show CDR1 as LNHNV and CDR2 as YYDKDF (reference sequence). The CDR3 runs to 14 residues. Between the trimmed V and J ends, which lost 1 base and 1 base, there was a span of 7 bases. CDR3 in amino acids: CATSRGIGNTEAFF. The CDR3 DNA reads as TGTGCCACCAGCAGAGGGATTGGGAACACTGAAGCTTTCTTT.

The V and J genes are TRBV11-2 and TRBJ2-5; 7 positions match TRBD2. V was clipped by 7 bases and J by 1 base; unmatched bases: 3. The CDR3 loop spans 13 amino acids. Looked up from germline, CDR1 is SGHAT and CDR2 is FQNNGV. CDR3 coding DNA: TGTGCCAGCACCCTAGCGGCCCAAGAGACCCAGTACTTC. It yields the protein CASTLAAQETQYF.

The J gene is TRBJ2-7, the V gene TRBV18; D is ambiguous. Germline V lookup: CDR1 KGHSH, CDR2 LQKENI. The CDR3 totals 13 residues. The V gene lost 2 bases and the J gene lost 5 bases, with 10 bases spanning the gap. The CDR3 region has the DNA TGTGCCAGCTCACCAGGCATTTCCGACGAGCAGTACTTC. This gives the protein CASSPGISDEQYF. Full variable domain (missing parts from reference TRBV18 and TRBJ2-7): NAGVMQNPRHLVRRRGQEARLRCSPMKGHSHVYWYRQLPEEGLKFMVYLQKENIIDESGMPKERFSAEFPKEGPSILRIQQVVRGDSAAYFCASSPGISDEQYFGPGTRLTVT.

This clone was recorded only once. The gene calls are TRBV7-6 and TRBJ1-1, with D possibly matching TRBD1 (5 bases). The germline CDR1 and CDR2 sequences are SGHVS and FNYEAQ. The ends were cut back, 6 bases at V and 0 bases at J, with 14 bases in the middle. The CDR3 has 15 amino acids. In DNA, the CDR3 is TGTGCCAGCAGGCCCCTGGGACTGATGAACACTGAAGCTTTCTTT. Amino acid sequence: CASRPLGLMNTEAFF.

This chain joins TRBV7-8 and TRBJ1-2, with TRBD1 matching 7 bases. Germline values: CDR1 SGHVS, CDR2 FQNEAQ. With 7 bases clipped from V and 8 bases from J, the junction kept 13 bases outside the gene matches. This CDR3 has 14 amino acids. The CDR3 DNA reads TGTGCCAGCACCCCCGCAGGGGGGAGGAGGGGCTACACCTTC. Translating it yields CASTPAGGRRGYTF.

V and J are TRBV7-6 and TRBJ2-1; D may be TRBD2 (6 bases). Germline assignment: CDR1 SGHVS and CDR2 FNYEAQ. V lost 5 bases to trimming and J lost 4 bases, with 18 bases between them. This CDR3 is built from 16 residues. CDR3 region: CASSPVYSGQYNEQFF. The CDR3 DNA reads TGTGCCAGCAGCCCAGTTTATAGCGGCCAATACAATGAGCAGTTCTTC.

The chain employs TRBV4-1 and TRBJ2-6; D may be TRBD1 (5 bases). The CDR3 runs 19 residues. In germline, CDR1 is MGHRA, CDR2 YSYEKL. V was clipped by 4 bases and J by 4 bases, with 23 bases between them. The CDR3: CASSPIGRARLGGANVLTF. The CDR3 DNA follows: TGCGCCAGCAGCCCCATTGGCAGGGCCAGACTCGGGGGGGCCAACGTCCTGACTTTC.

In this sample, this clone turned up once. V is TRBV7-3 and J is TRBJ2-7; D gene uncertain. Between the trimmed V and J ends, which lost 5 bases and 5 bases, there was a span of 13 bases. This CDR3 spans 13 amino acids. Germline-derived CDR1 and CDR2 are SGHTA and FQGTGA. The CDR3 coding sequence is TGTGCCAGCAGCCCCAGTCCGTGGGACGAGCAGTACTTC. It specifies CASSPSPWDEQYF.

V usage is TRBV29-1 and J usage is TRBJ1-1, with a weak D call TRBD1 (5 bases). Germline CDR1 reads SQVTM; CDR2 reads ANQGSEA. This CDR3 is built from 15 residues. V lost 4 bases to trimming and J lost 0 bases, with 15 bases between them. CDR3 in amino acids: CSVVGRETMNTEAFF. The DNA of the CDR3 is TGCAGCGTTGTAGGCAGGGAGACGATGAACACTGAAGCTTTCTTT.

This clone was seen more than once but under ten times. The chain combines TRBV2 with TRBJ1-5; the D is unclear. The CDR3 is 13 amino acids. Trimming pared 4 bases from V and 5 bases from J, leaving 9 bases between. From germline, CDR1 is SNHLY and CDR2 FYNNEI. CDR3 loop: CASSVQSHQPQHF. The CDR3 nucleotides read TGTGCCAGCAGTGTACAGTCCCATCAGCCCCAGCATTTT.

Only a few counts were recorded for this clone. The chain carries TRBV5-1 and TRBJ2-3; 10 bases agree with TRBD2. Germline-derived CDR1 and CDR2 are SGHRS and YFSETQ. This CDR3 region has 16 residues. V shed 4 bases and J 0 bases; nucleotides not matched to a gene: 5. CDR3 DNA: TGCGCCAGCAGCACGGGACTAGCGCAAAGCACAGATACGCAGTATTTT. It is translated as CASSTGLAQSTDTQYF.